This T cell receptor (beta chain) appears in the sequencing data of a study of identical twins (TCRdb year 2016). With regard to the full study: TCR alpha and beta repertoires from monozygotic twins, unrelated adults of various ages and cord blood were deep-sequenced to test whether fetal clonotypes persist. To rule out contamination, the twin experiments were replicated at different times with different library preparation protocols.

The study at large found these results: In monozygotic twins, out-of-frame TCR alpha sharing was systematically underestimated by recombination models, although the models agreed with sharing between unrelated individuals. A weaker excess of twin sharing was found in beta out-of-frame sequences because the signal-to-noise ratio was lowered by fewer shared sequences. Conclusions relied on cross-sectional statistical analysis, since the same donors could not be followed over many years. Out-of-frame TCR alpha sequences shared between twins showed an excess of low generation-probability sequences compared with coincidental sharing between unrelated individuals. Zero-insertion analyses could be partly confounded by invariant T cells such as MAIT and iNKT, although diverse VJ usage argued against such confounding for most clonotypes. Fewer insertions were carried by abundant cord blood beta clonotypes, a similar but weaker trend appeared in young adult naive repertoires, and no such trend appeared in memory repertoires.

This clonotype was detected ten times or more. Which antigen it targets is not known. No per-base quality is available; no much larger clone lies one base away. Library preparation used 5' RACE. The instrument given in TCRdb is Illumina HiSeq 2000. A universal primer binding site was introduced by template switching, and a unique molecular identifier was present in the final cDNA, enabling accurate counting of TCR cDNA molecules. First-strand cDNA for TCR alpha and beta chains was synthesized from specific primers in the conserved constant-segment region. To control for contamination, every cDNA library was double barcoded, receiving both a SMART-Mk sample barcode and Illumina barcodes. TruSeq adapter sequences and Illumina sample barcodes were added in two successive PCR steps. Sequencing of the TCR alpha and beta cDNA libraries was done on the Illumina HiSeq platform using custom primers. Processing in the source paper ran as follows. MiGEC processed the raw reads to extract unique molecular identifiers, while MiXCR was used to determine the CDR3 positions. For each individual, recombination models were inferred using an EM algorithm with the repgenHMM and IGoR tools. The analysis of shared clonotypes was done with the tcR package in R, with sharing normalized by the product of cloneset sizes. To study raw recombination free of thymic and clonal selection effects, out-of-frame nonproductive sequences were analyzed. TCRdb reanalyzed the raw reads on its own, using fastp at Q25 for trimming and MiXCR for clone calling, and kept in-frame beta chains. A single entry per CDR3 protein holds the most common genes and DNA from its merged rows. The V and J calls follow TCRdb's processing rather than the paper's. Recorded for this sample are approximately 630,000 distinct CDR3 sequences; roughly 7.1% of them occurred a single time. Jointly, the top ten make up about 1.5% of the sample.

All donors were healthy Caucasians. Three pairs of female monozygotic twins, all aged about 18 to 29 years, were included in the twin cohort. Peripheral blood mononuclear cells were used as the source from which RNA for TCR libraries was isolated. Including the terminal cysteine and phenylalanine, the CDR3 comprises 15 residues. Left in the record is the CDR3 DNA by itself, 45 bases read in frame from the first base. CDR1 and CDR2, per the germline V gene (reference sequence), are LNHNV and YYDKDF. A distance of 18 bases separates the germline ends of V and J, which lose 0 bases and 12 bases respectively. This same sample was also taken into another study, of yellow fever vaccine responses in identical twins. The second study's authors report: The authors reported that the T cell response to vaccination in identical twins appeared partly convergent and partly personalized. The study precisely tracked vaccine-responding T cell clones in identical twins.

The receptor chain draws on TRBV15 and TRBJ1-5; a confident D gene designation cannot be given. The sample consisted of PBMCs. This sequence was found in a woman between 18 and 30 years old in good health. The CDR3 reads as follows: CATSRDPPPGRVQHF. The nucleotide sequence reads TGTGCCACCAGCAGAGACCCACCCCCCGGGCGGGTCCAGCATTTT.